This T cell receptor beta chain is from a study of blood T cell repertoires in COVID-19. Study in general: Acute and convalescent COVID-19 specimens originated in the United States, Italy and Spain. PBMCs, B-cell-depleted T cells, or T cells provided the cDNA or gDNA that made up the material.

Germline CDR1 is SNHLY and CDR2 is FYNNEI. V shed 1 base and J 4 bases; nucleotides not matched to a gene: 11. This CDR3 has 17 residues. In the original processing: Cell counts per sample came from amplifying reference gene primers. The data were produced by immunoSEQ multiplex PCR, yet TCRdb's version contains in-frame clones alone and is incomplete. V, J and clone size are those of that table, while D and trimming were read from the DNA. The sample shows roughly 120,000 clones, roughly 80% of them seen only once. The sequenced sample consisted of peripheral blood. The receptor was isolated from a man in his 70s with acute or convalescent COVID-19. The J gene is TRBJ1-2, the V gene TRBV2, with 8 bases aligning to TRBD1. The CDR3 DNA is TGTGCCAGCAGTGAAGTGTCCGGGACAGGCTGGCTCTATGGCTACACCTTC. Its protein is CASSEVSGTGWLYGYTF.